Listed here is a single T cell receptor beta chain. Antigen specificity is unknown. This specimen belongs to a study of cytomegalovirus exposure and HLA in healthy donors. The study's findings and limits: In a later analysis, more than 15,000 TCR beta sequences were associated with HLA alleles at 0.05 false discovery rate. Through in vitro validation, a few CMV-associated chains were shown to be specific for CMV antigens.

In germline, CDR1 is SNHLY, CDR2 FYNNEI. The V end lost 2 bases, the J end lost 6 bases, and 12 bases lay between the germline ends. The length of the CDR3 is 14 residues. Primers for the PCR totalled 60 Vbeta and 13 Jbeta. Under the authors' procedure: A later analysis counted 65 million to 95 million unique TCR beta chains, about 10 million shared. Assay used: immunoSEQ multiplex PCR; TCRdb lists only in-frame clones, some missing. The V and J calls and clone size were taken over from that table, and D and trimming were inferred from the DNA. Found here are 100,000 or so clones; the top ten clones hold 3% to 4%.

Sequencing was done on a sample of PBMCs. The TCR comes from a woman in her 30s in good health and CMV-seronegative. V usage is TRBV2 and J usage is TRBJ2-3, with D unclear. CDR3 region: CASSESRTLDTQYF. As DNA, the CDR3 is TGTGCCAGCAGTGAAAGCCGAACGTTGGATACGCAGTATTTT.